This TCR beta chain was captured by sequencing in a study of blood T cells in healthy people across ages. Comments on this clonotype: Given a much more abundant clone one base away, this may be a read error.

PCR was performed a second time for about 7 to 12 cycles using a sample-barcoded 5' primer and a J-beta primer mix. From the 5' RACE reads, TCRdb called clonotypes with MiXCR, one entry per CDR3 protein. The sample includes about 590,000 distinct CDR3 sequences, about 28% seen only once; the top ten take 15% to 18%. The source of this sequence is a woman of 80 years or more in good health. Source material: blood.

CDR3 residues: CSGGQATEQFF. CDR3 coding DNA: TGCAGCGGGGGACAGGCTACTGAGCAGTTCTTC. The gene calls are TRBV29-1 and TRBJ2-1; TRBD1 agrees at 8 bases. This CDR3 spans 11 amino acids. V lost 7 bases and J lost 9; bases outside the gene matches: 5. Germline lookup yields CDR1 SQVTM and CDR2 ANQGSEA.